The 26 T cell receptor beta chains given below trace back to one sample, sequenced in a study of blood T cell repertoires in COVID-19. The repertoire was sequenced with immunoSEQ multiplex PCR; TCRdb's copy has only in-frame clones and lacks some. The table includes roughly 200,000 clones, around 85% detected once. The sequenced material came from peripheral blood. These receptors came from a woman of 80 years or more with acute or convalescent COVID-19.

J is TRBJ2-7 and V is TRBV7-9, with 7 positions matching TRBD2. Germline values: CDR1 SEHNR, CDR2 FQNEAQ (reference sequence). V dropped 6 bases and J dropped 2; count of bases not matched to a gene: 7. The CDR3 covers 14 residues. The CDR3 protein is CASRSSGAAYEQYF. The CDR3 DNA sequence: TGTGCCAGCAGATCCAGCGGGGCCGCCTACGAGCAGTACTTC.

The rearrangement uses TRBV3-1 (or the pseudogene TRBV3-2) and TRBJ2-3; D ambiguous. Germline CDR1 and CDR2: LGHDT and YNNKEL (reference sequence). The germline V and J ends were trimmed by 2 bases and 11 bases, with 14 bases remaining between them. The CDR3 spans 13 residues. In nucleotides, the CDR3 is TGTGCCAGCAGCCAATCGTCCACATCGGGGCAGTATTTT. Translation: CASSQSSTSGQYF.

The rearrangement links TRBV4-1 to TRBJ1-5, with D perhaps TRBD1 (5 bases). The CDR3 sequence is 14 residues long. The V gene's germline CDR1 is MGHRA and CDR2 YSYEKL. With 0 bases removed from V and 4 bases from J, the gap between germline ends came to 7 bases. CDR3 nucleotide sequence: TGCGCCAGCAGCCAAGAGCAGGGTAATCAGCCCCAGCATTTT. This translates into CASSQEQGNQPQHF.

This chain uses TRBV3-1 (or the pseudogene TRBV3-2) with TRBJ1-5; 7 nucleotides align to TRBD1. Per the germline V gene, CDR1 is LGHDT and CDR2 is YNNKEL (reference sequence). The trim removed 4 bases at V and 6 bases at J, leaving 3 bases unmatched. This CDR3 region has 13 residues. The CDR3 loop reads CASSPGGPQPQHF. DNA of the CDR3: TGTGCCAGCAGCCCAGGGGGACCTCAGCCCCAGCATTTT.

This sequence joins TRBV6-5 and TRBJ1-5; D unclear. Germline CDR1 is MNHEY and CDR2 is SVGAGI. The CDR3 runs to 15 residues. V shed 0 bases and J shed 6 bases, with 12 bases lying between them. The CDR3 reads CASSYSVSGVQPQHF. The CDR3 nucleotides are TGTGCCAGCAGTTACTCGGTGTCAGGCGTTCAGCCCCAGCATTTT.

The chain couples TRBV5-1 to TRBJ1-6; TRBD1 agrees at 7 bases. V shed 0 bases and J 0 bases; nucleotides not matched to a gene: 3. The CDR3 has 17 residues. The germline gives CDR1 SGHRS, CDR2 YFSETQ. The CDR3 DNA reads TGCGCCAGCAGCTTGGAGACAGGGACCTCCTATAATTCACCCCTCCACTTT. Its protein product is CASSLETGTSYNSPLHF.

The chain has TRBV27 and TRBJ1-1; 8 bases match TRBD1. Germline-derived CDR1 and CDR2 are MNHEY and SMNVEV (reference sequence). Trimming at V came to 5 bases and at J to 3 bases, leaving 8 bases not matched to a gene. The CDR3 runs 15 residues. The CDR3 nucleotides are TGTGCCAGCAGTGGCAGGACAGGGCTGGACACTGAAGCTTTCTTT. As protein: CASSGRTGLDTEAFF.

V and J are TRBV19 and TRBJ1-2; D perhaps matches TRBD1 (6 bases). Trimming removed 7 bases from V and 8 bases from J, with 20 bases in between. The CDR3 is made up of 14 amino acids. Germline assignment: CDR1 LNHDA and CDR2 SQIVND (reference sequence). The DNA for the CDR3 is TGTGCCAGTAACCCAGGGGTTGAATTAAGGGGCTACACCTTC. Its protein product is CASNPGVELRGYTF.

The CDR3 DNA reads as TGTGCCAGCAGTTTAAGGGACAGGAACACTGAAGCTTTCTTT. This codes for CASSLRDRNTEAFF. The rearrangement links TRBV27 to TRBJ1-1; 7 positions match TRBD1. The CDR3 spans 14 residues. V was pared by 2 bases and J by 1 base, with 1 base of the junction left unmatched. Germline CDR1 reads MNHEY; CDR2 reads SMNVEV (reference sequence).

The chain uses TRBV7-9 and TRBJ2-7, with 8 nucleotides matching TRBD1. V lost 0 bases to trimming and J lost 2 bases; unmatched junction nucleotides: 15. The germline V gene has CDR1 SEHNR and CDR2 FQNEAQ (reference sequence). CDR3 length: 19 residues. In nucleotides, the CDR3 is TGTGCCAGCAGCTTAGCCAGTCACGGATTGGGACAGGACCCCTACGAGCAGTACTTC. This codes for CASSLASHGLGQDPYEQYF.

The chain links TRBV6-5 to TRBJ1-5, with TRBD1 as a possible D gene (5 bases). Trimming cost V 4 bases and J 0 bases, with 13 bases left between them. The CDR3 runs to 16 residues. The germline gives CDR1 MNHEY, CDR2 SVGAGI. The CDR3 nucleotides read TGTGCCAGCAGTTCGCGCGACACAGGTAGCAATCAGCCCCAGCATTTT. Its translation is CASSSRDTGSNQPQHF.

The V gene is TRBV5-4, the J gene TRBJ1-3; D is uncertain. CDR3 length: 15 residues. Germline V lookup: CDR1 SGHNT, CDR2 YYREEE (reference sequence). V was clipped by 0 bases and J by 4 bases, with 11 bases between them. The CDR3 bases are TGTGCCAGCAGCTTGGCCGGAGGTCCCGGAAACACCATATATTTT. It is translated as CASSLAGGPGNTIYF.

This clone was recorded a few times. The chain has TRBV9 and TRBJ1-3; the match to TRBD1 covers 8 bases. The CDR3 covers 15 residues. The V gene's germline CDR1 is SGDLS and CDR2 YYNGEE. Unmatched junction bases numbered 5, after V lost 3 bases and J lost 3 bases. The CDR3 sequence: CASSAGQGSGNTIYF. The CDR3 DNA reads as TGTGCCAGCAGCGCAGGACAGGGAAGTGGAAACACCATATATTTT.

The CDR3 spells CASSSGGSGVTEAFF. The CDR3 DNA reads as TGTGCCAGCTCCAGCGGGGGGTCGGGAGTCACTGAAGCTTTCTTT. V usage is TRBV27 and J usage is TRBJ1-1; D may be TRBD1 (5 bases). The germline gives CDR1 MNHEY, CDR2 SMNVEV (reference sequence). This CDR3 has 15 amino acids. V was clipped by 8 bases and J by 4 bases, with 20 bases between them.

The J gene is TRBJ1-1, the V gene TRBV5-1; TRBD1 aligns across 9 bases. This CDR3 is built from 18 residues. CDR1 and CDR2 from the germline V gene are SGHRS and YFSETQ. After removal of 2 bases from V and 1 base from J, the junction contained 12 bases not matched to a gene. The CDR3 DNA follows: TGCGCCAGCAGCTTACTACAGGGGGCGCGAGGCTCGAACACTGAAGCTTTCTTT. As protein: CASSLLQGARGSNTEAFF.

This clone was recorded only once. The chain links TRBV19 to TRBJ1-2, with D hard to call. Looked up from germline, CDR1 is LNHDA and CDR2 is SQIVND (reference sequence). There are 13 residues in the CDR3. Trimming shortened V by 3 bases and J by 9 bases, and 14 bases separated the two germline ends. In nucleotides, the CDR3 is TGTGCCAGTAGTATTTCACAGATCGGTAGCTACACCTTC. As protein: CASSISQIGSYTF.

The rearrangement links TRBV11-3 to TRBJ2-2, with 11 bases fitting TRBD1. This CDR3 has 16 residues. The germline gives CDR1 SGHNT, CDR2 YENEEA. Losses at the gene ends were 5 bases for V and 5 bases for J; bases not matched to a gene: 7. The CDR3 loop reads CASSLRGTGGTGELFF. Here the CDR3 DNA reads TGTGCCAGCAGCCTCCGGGGGACAGGGGGAACCGGGGAGCTGTTTTTT.

The chain has TRBV19 and TRBJ2-1, with TRBD2 matching 9 bases. The CDR3 is 17 amino acids. The ends lost 5 bases at V and 15 bases at J; junction bases unmatched: 23. Germline assignment: CDR1 LNHDA and CDR2 SQIVND (reference sequence). The CDR3 bases are TGTGCCAGTAGTCCAACCGTAGCGGGGGCCCCCGTAACTCCCCCGTTCTTC. This gives the protein CASSPTVAGAPVTPPFF.

The chain has TRBV4-1 and TRBJ2-7, with 9 bases matching TRBD1. The junction had 11 bases not matched to a gene; V was cut back by 4 bases and J by 4 bases. Germline assignment: CDR1 MGHRA and CDR2 YSYEKL. The CDR3 spans 16 residues. The CDR3 DNA reads as TGCGCCAGCAGCCTTACAGGGGGCCCGGACCTTTACGAGCAGTACTTC. Its translation: CASSLTGGPDLYEQYF.

With respect to this clone: This CDR3 is also generated by other DNA sequences in the sample. The chain employs TRBV9 and TRBJ2-3; TRBD2 matches at 9 bases. V was clipped by 5 bases and J by 3 bases; unmatched bases: 7. The CDR3 has 15 residues. Germline V gene sequence: CDR1 SGDLS, CDR2 YYNGEE. The CDR3, as DNA: TGTGCCAGCAGTCCCCGTCTAGCGGGGACAGATACGCAGTATTTT. Its translation: CASSPRLAGTDTQYF.

There are a few counts of this clone. The chain links TRBV28 to TRBJ1-6, with D unresolved. The germline CDR1 and CDR2 sequences are MDHEN and SYDVKM. The CDR3 length is 12 residues. The CDR3 loop reads CGSRQSNSPLHF. The CDR3 nucleotides read TGTGGCTCGCGGCAGAGTAATTCACCCCTCCACTTT.

V is TRBV6-5 and J is TRBJ1-2, with TRBD1 identical over 10 bases. J lost 5 bases, V lost 5 bases, and 2 bases had no gene match. The length of the CDR3 is 13 residues. The germline CDR1 and CDR2 sequences are MNHEY and SVGAGI. The CDR3 nucleotides are TGTGCCAGCAGTCGGACAGGGGGATATGGCTACACCTTC. This translates into CASSRTGGYGYTF.

The chain combines TRBV11-3 with TRBJ2-7, with 11 positions matching TRBD2. The CDR3 is 18 residues long. V was pared by 1 base and J by 2 bases, with 10 bases of the junction left unmatched. Germline V gene lookup returns CDR1 SGHNT and CDR2 YENEEA. The CDR3 region is CASSLALPGTSGTYEQYF. The DNA of the CDR3 is TGTGCCAGCAGCTTAGCCCTTCCCGGGACTAGCGGTACCTACGAGCAGTACTTC.

The chain has TRBV6-1 and TRBJ2-7; TRBD2 aligns across 9 bases. Germline CDR1 reads MNHNS; CDR2 reads SASEGT. The CDR3 has 15 residues. Trimming took 1 base from V and 4 from J; bases not matched to a gene: 5. The CDR3 loop is CASSEVRSGRYEQYF. The CDR3 DNA is TGTGCCAGCAGTGAAGTCCGTAGCGGGAGATACGAGCAGTACTTC.

This chain links TRBV5-8 with TRBJ1-2, with TRBD1 as a possible D gene (5 bases). The CDR3 is 14 residues long. CDR1 SGHTS and CDR2 YDEGEE come from the germline V gene. V was pared by 5 bases and J by 4 bases, with 15 bases between. This chain's CDR3 is CASRRTTGIYGYTF. Written as DNA, the CDR3 is TGTGCCAGCAGACGCACCACAGGAATCTATGGCTACACCTTC.

This clone was recorded only once. The genes are TRBV18 and TRBJ1-1; a possible D gene is TRBD1 (5 bases). Per germline, CDR1 KGHSH and CDR2 LQKENI. The CDR3 consists of 12 residues. V was clipped by 6 bases and J by 3 bases, with 8 bases between them. The CDR3 sequence is CASSRGYTEAFF. The CDR3, as DNA: TGTGCCAGCTCCCGGGGGTACACTGAAGCTTTCTTT. Looking up the rest from reference TRBV18 and TRBJ1-1 gives the full variable domain: NAGVMQNPRHLVRRRGQEARLRCSPMKGHSHVYWYRQLPEEGLKFMVYLQKENIIDESGMPKERFSAEFPKEGPSILRIQQVVRGDSAAYFCASSRGYTEAFFGQGTRLTVV.